This T cell receptor (beta chain) was sequenced in a study of regulatory T cells in long-lasting Graves disease. Study findings and constraints: Persistent patients shared about 2,800 public clonotypes among themselves. Newly diagnosed patients shared fewer, at some 900.

As to time point: newly diagnosed GD, antithyroid drugs for less than 3 months. Researchers made the TCR library from RNA that was extracted from PBMCs. Investigators prepared the TCR beta libraries by applying iRepertoire HTBI primers and Arm-PCR of CDR3 regions. TCRdb fed the multiplex PCR reads into MiXCR, producing one record per CDR3 protein. The table lists hundreds of thousands of distinct CDR3 sequences, more than 15% of them singletons. In this sample, this clonotype turned up many times. As yet, its antigen is unknown. The CDR3 extends over 14 amino acids. CDR1 MNHEY and CDR2 SMNVEV come from the germline V gene (reference sequence). Trimming removed 3 bases from V and 2 bases from J, with 9 bases in between. This same sample was also part of a study on T cells in Graves' hyperthyroidism and ophthalmopathy.

This sequence was found in a man aged 18 to 30 with Graves disease. The starting material was peripheral blood mononuclear cells (PBMCs), obtained at new diagnosis, from a patient treated with antithyroid drugs. The chain joins TRBV27 to TRBJ2-3; unclear D gene. DNA for the CDR3: TGTGCCAGCAGTTTTCGTCAGTTCACAGATACGCAGTATTTT. As protein: CASSFRQFTDTQYF.